This T cell receptor (beta chain) stems from a study of T cell changes during pregnancy in multiple sclerosis. In germline, CDR1 is SGHVS, CDR2 FNYEAQ. The CDR3 runs to 15 residues. Losses at the gene ends were 1 base for V and 5 bases for J; bases not matched to a gene: 5. Here immunoSEQ multiplex PCR was the method, and the copy in TCRdb shows in-frame clones only, minus some. The sample lists around 43,000 clones, roughly 93% seen once, with less than 0.8% in the top ten. The receptor was derived from a female donor with multiple sclerosis, enrolled in a pregnancy study. The chain joins TRBV7-6 to TRBJ2-5; 9 bases map to TRBD2. Sequences were derived from CD4+ T cells from peripheral blood mononuclear cells, sampled before pregnancy. CDR3 in amino acids: CASSLVASGAETQYF. For the CDR3, the DNA is TGTGCCAGCAGCTTAGTAGCTAGCGGGGCGGAGACCCAGTACTTC.